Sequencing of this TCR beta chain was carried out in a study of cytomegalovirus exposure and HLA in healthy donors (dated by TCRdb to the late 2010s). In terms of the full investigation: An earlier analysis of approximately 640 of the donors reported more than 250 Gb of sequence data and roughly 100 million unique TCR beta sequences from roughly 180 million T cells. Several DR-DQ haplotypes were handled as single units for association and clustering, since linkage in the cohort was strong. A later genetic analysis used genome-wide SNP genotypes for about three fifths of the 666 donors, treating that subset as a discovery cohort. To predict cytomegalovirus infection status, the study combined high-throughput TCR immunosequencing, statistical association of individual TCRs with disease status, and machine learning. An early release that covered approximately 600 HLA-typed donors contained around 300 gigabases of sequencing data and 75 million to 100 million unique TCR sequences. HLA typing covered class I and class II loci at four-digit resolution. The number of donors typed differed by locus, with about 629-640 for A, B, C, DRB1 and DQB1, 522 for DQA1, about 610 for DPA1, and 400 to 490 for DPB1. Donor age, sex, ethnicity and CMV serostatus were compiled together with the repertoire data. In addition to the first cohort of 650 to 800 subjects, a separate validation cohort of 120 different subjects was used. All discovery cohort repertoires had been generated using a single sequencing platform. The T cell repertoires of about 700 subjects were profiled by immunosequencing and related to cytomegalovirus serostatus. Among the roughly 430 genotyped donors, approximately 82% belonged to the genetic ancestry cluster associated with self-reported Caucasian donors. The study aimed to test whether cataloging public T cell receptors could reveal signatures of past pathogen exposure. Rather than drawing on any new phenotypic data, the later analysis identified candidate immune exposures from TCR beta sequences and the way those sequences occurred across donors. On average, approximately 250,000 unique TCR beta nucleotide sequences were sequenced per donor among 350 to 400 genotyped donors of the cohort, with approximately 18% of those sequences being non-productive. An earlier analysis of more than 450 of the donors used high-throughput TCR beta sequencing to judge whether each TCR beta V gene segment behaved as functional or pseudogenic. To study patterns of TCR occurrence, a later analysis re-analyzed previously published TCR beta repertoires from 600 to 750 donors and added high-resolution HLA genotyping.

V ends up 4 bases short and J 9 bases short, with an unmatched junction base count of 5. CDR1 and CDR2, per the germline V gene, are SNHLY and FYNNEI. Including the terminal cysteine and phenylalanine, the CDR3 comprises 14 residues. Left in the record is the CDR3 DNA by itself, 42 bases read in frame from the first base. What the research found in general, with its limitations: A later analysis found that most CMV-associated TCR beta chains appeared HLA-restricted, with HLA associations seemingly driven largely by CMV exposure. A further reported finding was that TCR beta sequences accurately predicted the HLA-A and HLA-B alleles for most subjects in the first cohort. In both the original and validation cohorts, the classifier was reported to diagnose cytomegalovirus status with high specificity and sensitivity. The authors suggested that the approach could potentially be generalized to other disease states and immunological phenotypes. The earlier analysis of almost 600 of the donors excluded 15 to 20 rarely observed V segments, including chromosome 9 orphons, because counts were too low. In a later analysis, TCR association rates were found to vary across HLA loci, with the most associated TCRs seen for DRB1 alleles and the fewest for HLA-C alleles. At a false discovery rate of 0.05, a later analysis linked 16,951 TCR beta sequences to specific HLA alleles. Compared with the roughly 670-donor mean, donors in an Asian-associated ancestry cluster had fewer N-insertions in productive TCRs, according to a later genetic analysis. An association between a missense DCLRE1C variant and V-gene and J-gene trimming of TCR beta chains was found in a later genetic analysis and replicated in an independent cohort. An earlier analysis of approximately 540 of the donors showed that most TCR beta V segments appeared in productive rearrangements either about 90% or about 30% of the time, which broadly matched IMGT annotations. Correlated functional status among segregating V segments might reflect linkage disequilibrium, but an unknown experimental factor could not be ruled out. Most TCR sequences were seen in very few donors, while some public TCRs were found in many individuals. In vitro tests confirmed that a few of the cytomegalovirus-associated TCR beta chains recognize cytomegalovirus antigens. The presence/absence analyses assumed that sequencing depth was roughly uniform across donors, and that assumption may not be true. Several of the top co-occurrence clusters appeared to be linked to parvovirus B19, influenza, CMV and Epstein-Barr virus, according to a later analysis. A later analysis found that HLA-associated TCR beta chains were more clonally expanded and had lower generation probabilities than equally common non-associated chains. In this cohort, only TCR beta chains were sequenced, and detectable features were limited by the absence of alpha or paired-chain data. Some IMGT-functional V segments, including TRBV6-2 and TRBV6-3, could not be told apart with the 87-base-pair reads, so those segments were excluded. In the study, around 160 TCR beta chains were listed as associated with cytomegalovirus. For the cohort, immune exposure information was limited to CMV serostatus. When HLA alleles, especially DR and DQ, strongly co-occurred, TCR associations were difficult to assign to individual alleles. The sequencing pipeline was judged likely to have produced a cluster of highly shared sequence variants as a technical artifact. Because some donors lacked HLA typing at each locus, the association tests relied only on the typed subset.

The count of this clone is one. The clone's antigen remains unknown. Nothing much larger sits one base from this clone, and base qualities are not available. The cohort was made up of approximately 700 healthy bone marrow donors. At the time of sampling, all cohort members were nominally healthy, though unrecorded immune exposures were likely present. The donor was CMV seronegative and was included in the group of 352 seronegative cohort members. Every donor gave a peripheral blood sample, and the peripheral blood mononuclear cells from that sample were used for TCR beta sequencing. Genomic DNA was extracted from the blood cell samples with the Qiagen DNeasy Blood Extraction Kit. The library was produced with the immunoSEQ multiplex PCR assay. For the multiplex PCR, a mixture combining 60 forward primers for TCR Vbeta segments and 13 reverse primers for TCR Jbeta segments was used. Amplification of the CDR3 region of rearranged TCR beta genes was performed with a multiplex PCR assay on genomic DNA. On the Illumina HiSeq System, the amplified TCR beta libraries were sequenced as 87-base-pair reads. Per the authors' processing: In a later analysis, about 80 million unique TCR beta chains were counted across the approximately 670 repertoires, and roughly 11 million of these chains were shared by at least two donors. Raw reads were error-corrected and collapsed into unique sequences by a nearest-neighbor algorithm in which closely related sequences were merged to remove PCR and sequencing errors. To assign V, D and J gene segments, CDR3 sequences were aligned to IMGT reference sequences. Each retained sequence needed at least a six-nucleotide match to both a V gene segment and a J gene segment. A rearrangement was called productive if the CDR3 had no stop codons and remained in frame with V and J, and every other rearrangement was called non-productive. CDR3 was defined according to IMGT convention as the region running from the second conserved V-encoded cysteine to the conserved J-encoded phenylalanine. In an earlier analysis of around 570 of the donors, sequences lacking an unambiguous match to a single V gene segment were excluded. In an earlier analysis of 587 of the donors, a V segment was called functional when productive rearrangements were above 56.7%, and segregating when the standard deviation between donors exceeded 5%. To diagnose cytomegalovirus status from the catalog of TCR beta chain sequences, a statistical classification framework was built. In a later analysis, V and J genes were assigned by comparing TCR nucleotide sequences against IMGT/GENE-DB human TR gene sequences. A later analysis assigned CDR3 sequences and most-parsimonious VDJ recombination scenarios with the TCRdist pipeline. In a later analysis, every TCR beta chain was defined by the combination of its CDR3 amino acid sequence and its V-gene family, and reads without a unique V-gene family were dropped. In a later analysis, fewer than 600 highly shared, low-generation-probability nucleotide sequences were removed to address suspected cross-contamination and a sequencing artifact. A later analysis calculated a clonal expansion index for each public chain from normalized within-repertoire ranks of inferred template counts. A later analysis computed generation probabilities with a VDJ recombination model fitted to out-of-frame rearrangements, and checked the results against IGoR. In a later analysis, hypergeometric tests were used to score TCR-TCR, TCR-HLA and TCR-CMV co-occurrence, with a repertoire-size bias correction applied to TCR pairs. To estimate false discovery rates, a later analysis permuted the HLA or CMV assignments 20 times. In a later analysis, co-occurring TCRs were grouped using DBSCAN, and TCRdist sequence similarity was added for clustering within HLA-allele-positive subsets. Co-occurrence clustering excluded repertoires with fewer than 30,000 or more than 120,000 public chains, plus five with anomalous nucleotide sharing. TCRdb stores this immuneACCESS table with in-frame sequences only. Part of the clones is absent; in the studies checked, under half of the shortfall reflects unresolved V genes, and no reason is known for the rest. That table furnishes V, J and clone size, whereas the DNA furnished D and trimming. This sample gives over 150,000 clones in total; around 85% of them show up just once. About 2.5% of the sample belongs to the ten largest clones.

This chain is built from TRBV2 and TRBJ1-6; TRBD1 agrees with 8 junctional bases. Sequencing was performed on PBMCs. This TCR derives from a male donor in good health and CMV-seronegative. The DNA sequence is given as TGTGCCAGCAGTGCGGAGACAGGGGCTTCACCCCTCCACTTT. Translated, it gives CASSAETGASPLHF. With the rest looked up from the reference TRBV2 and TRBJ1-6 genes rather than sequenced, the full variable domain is EPEVTQTPSHQVTQMGQEVILRCVPISNHLYFYWYRQILGQKVEFLVSFYNNEISEKSEIFDDQFSVERPDGSNFTLKIRSTKLEDSAMYFCASSAETGASPLHFGNGTRLTVT.